The rows below give T cell receptor beta chains drawn from one sample of a study of T cell repertoires in cytomegalovirus infection. No cognate antigen is known for these TCRs. Each CDR3 protein is one row after TCRdb ran MiXCR on the reads. This sample has some 920,000 distinct CDR3 sequences, with roughly 30% found just once. The sample in question was cultured CD8+ T cells from PBMCs, obtained from culture after CMV antigen stimulation. The receptors come from a human donor in good health (CMV status not recorded). Some clones in this sample may be carry-over from other donors' samples. Both conserved end residues are part of each CDR3. A D gene is named only where the DNA matches it firmly. For some rows the clone size is stated as once, few or many, or as a class when expanded; others skip it.

CDR3 protein	CDR3 DNA	V gene	J gene	D gene	clone size
CASEDHSGNTIYF	TGTGCCAGCGAGGACCACTCTGGAAACACCATATATTTT	TRBV12-3/TRBV12-4	TRBJ1-3	NA	few
CASRARHYNEQFF	TGTGCCAGCAGAGCACGGCACTACAATGAGCAGTTCTTC	TRBV2	TRBJ2-1	NA	NA
CASSQGVSGGAETQYF	TGTGCCAGCAGCCAAGGAGTTAGCGGGGGGGCGGAGACCCAGTACTTC	TRBV3-1	TRBJ2-5	TRBD2	NA
CASSVIGRGTYNEQFF	TGTGCCAGCAGTGTTATAGGTCGCGGGACGTACAATGAGCAGTTCTTC	TRBV2	TRBJ2-1	NA	NA
CASRGEKPEAFF	TGCGCCAGCAGAGGAGAAAAACCAGAAGCTTTCTTT	TRBV5-1	TRBJ1-1	NA	NA
CASTPGFANSPLHF	TGTGCCAGCACACCGGGCTTCGCTAATTCACCCCTCCACTTT	TRBV6-6	TRBJ1-6	NA	NA
CASSQDWGLDNEQFF	TGCGCCAGCAGCCAAGATTGGGGGCTTGACAATGAGCAGTTCTTC	TRBV4-1	TRBJ2-1	NA	NA
CASSSWLAGGETQYF	TGTGCCAGCAGCTCATGGCTAGCGGGGGGAGAGACCCAGTACTTC	TRBV7-2	TRBJ2-5	TRBD2	many
CASSFREGEKLFF	TGTGCCAGCAGTTTCAGGGAAGGGGAAAAACTGTTTTTT	TRBV28	TRBJ1-4	NA	NA
CSVVLGPYSPLHF	TGCAGCGTTGTATTGGGACCATATTCACCCCTCCACTTT	TRBV29-1	TRBJ1-6	NA	NA
CASSFLAAAIEQYF	TGTGCCAGCAGCTTTCTAGCGGCGGCGATCGAGCAGTATTTT	TRBV5-4	TRBJ2-3	TRBD2	NA
CASSYSIQGDEQFF	TGTGCCAGCAGTTACTCGATCCAGGGCGATGAGCAGTTCTTC	TRBV6-6	TRBJ2-1	NA	NA
CASSLAVGTQSPGELFF	TGTGCCAGCAGTTTAGCTGTTGGGACACAGAGCCCCGGGGAGCTGTTTTTT	TRBV12-3/TRBV12-4	TRBJ2-2	NA	many
CASSQSQKNTGELFF	TGCGCCAGCAGCCAATCACAGAAAAACACCGGGGAGCTGTTTTTT	TRBV4-1	TRBJ2-2	NA	NA
CASSLGGGGYTDTQYF	TGTGCCAGCAGCTTAGGCGGGGGGGGGTACACAGATACGCAGTATTTT	TRBV7-2	TRBJ2-3	TRBD2	many
CASTTTGTGYNEQFF	TGTGCCAGCACTACGACGGGGACAGGCTACAATGAGCAGTTCTTC	TRBV27	TRBJ2-1	TRBD1	many
CASSRAGGNEKLFF	TGTGCCAGCTCACGGGCTGGGGGTAATGAAAAACTGTTTTTT	TRBV18	TRBJ1-4	NA	NA
CANSLKDRAVYNEQFF	TGTGCCAACAGTCTCAAGGACAGGGCAGTATACAATGAGCAGTTCTTC	TRBV7-2	TRBJ2-1	TRBD1	NA
CASSFGETNYGYTF	TGTGCCAGCAGCTTCGGGGAGACTAACTATGGCTACACCTTC	TRBV12-3/TRBV12-4	TRBJ1-2	NA	many
CAISGDAQKVLYEQYF	TGTGCCATCAGTGGGGACGCCCAGAAGGTTCTGTACGAGCAGTACTTC	TRBV10-3	TRBJ2-7	NA	NA
CASSPSSGGSGGSVPDTQYF	TGTGCCAGCAGCCCAAGTAGTGGTGGTAGCGGGGGGAGTGTCCCAGATACGCAGTATTTT	TRBV7-2	TRBJ2-3	TRBD2	few
CASSLASGSGAYNEQFF	TGTGCCAGCAGCTTAGCCTCCGGGAGCGGCGCTTACAATGAGCAGTTCTTC	TRBV7-2	TRBJ2-1	NA	many
CASGGGWQFF	TGTGCTAGTGGTGGGGGGTGGCAGTTCTTC	TRBV12-5	TRBJ2-1	NA	few
CASSPPTEETQYF	TGTGCCAGCTCACCACCAACAGAAGAGACCCAGTACTTC	TRBV18	TRBJ2-5	NA	NA
CASSQATSWGETQYF	TGCGCCAGCAGCCAAGCGACTAGCTGGGGAGAGACCCAGTACTTC	TRBV4-1	TRBJ2-5	TRBD2	few
CSARAGADQPQHF	TGCAGTGCTAGAGCGGGGGCGGATCAGCCCCAGCATTTT	TRBV20-1	TRBJ1-5	NA	NA
CASSTEDSRTDTQYF	TGTGCCAGTAGTACCGAGGACAGTCGCACAGATACGCAGTATTTT	TRBV19	TRBJ2-3	NA	NA
CSALGGFNTEAFF	TGCAGCGCCCTGGGGGGGTTCAACACTGAAGCTTTCTTT	TRBV29-1	TRBJ1-1	NA	NA
CASTQGWNEQFF	TGTGCCAGCACCCAGGGGTGGAATGAGCAGTTCTTC	TRBV12-3/TRBV12-4	TRBJ2-1	NA	few
CASSPGTSPVEQYF	TGTGCCAGCAGCCCCGGGACGTCCCCTGTCGAGCAGTACTTC	TRBV27	TRBJ2-7	NA	NA
CASSYLRHVNTGELFF	TGTGCCAGCAGTTACCTTCGACACGTTAACACCGGGGAGCTGTTTTTT	TRBV6-2/TRBV6-3	TRBJ2-2	NA	few
CGSSPSGRNYGYTF	TGTGGCAGCAGTCCATCTGGCCGGAACTATGGCTACACCTTC	TRBV27	TRBJ1-2	NA	NA